Described below is a single TCR beta chain sequence and its context. What it binds is not known. A multiplex PCR was run with 60 Vbeta primers and 13 Jbeta primers. Sequencing used immunoSEQ multiplex PCR; TCRdb keeps in-frame clones, though not all of them. The data contain around 50,000 clones, 65% to 90% of them seen just once; the ten biggest clones take up around 4.5%. Deletions cut 4 bases from V and 10 bases from J, with 18 bases between. CDR1 is SGHRS, CDR2 YFSETQ, per germline. CDR3 length equals 13 residues. The sample originates from a study of cytomegalovirus exposure and HLA in healthy donors. Regarding the study as a whole: Exclusion applied to some V segments, including TRBV6-2 and TRBV6-3, as they were indistinguishable.

The V gene is TRBV5-1, the J gene TRBJ2-7; D is unresolved. This receptor was obtained from a man aged 25 to 45 in good health and CMV-seronegative. What was sequenced was PBMCs. CDR3 amino acids: CASSPTTVGLQYF. The DNA of the CDR3 is TGCGCCAGCAGCCCAACCACAGTGGGCCTACAGTACTTC.